The clone carrying this TCR beta chain was counted only a few times. Its specificity is unknown. This record belongs to a study of CD8 T cells in ankylosing spondylitis. Overall study findings and caveats: Blood of patients with ankylosing spondylitis appeared to be characterized by a TCR beta motif of eight or nine highly homologous variants.

V lost 0 bases and J lost 7, with 17 bases in between. The CDR3 spans 16 residues. Germline lookup yields CDR1 SGHTS and CDR2 YDEGEE. Quantitative 5'-RACE with molecular barcodes generated TCR beta libraries. TCRdb re-derived calls from the 5' RACE reads in MiXCR, one entry per CDR3 protein. This sample has approximately 440,000 distinct CDR3 sequences, with about a sixth found just once. The sequence was collected from a male donor with ankylosing spondylitis. The chain joins TRBV5-8 to TRBJ1-5; no clear D. What was sequenced was blood, either unsorted or a sorted T cell fraction (not recorded which). CDR3 sequence reads: CASSLAGAYSGQPQHF. CDR3 DNA: TGTGCCAGCAGCTTGGCGGGAGCGTACTCTGGGCAGCCCCAGCATTTT.